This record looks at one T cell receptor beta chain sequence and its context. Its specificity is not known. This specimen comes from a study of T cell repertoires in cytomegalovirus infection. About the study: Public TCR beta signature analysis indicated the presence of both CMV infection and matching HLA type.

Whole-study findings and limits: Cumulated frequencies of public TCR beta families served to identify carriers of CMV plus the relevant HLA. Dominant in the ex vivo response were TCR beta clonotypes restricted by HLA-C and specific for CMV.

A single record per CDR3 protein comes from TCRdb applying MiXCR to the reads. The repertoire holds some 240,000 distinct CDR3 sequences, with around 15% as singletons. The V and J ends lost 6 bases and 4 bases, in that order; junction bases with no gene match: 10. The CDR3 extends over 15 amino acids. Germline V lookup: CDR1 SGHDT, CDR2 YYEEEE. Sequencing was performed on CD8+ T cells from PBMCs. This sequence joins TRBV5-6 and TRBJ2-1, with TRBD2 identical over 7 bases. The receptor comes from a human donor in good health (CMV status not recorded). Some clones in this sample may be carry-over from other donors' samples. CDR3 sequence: CASNYGTTRYNEQFF. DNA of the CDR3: TGTGCCAGCAACTACGGGACTACCCGATACAATGAGCAGTTCTTC. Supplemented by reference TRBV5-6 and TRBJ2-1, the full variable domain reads DAGVTQSPTHLIKTRGQQVTLRCSPKSGHDTVSWYQQALGQGPQFIFQYYEEEERQRGNFPDRFSGHQFPNYSSELNVNALLLGDSALYLCASNYGTTRYNEQFFGPGTRLTVL.